This TCR beta chain comes out of a study of cytomegalovirus exposure and HLA in healthy donors. Whole-study results and caveats: Earlier analysis yielded a pattern in which most TCR beta V segments were productive about 87% or about 30% of the time.

Unmatched junction bases numbered 10, after V lost 5 bases and J lost 5 bases. CDR1 is SGHRS, CDR2 YFSETQ, per germline. This CDR3 contains 15 residues. The PCR made use of 60 Vbeta and 13 Jbeta primers. Assay: immunoSEQ multiplex PCR; the TCRdb copy retains only in-frame clones and omits some. This sample has around 78,000 clones, with roughly 84% found just once. In its sample, this clone was seen a few times. No antigen is known for it. This receptor was taken from a woman between 45 and 60 years old in good health and CMV-seronegative. The chain recombines TRBV5-1 with TRBJ1-5; 7 nucleotides align to TRBD1. Sequenced material: PBMCs. CDR3 bases: TGCGCCAGCAGGACAGGGACAGAGCCATATCAGCCCCAGCATTTT. Encoded protein: CASRTGTEPYQPQHF.